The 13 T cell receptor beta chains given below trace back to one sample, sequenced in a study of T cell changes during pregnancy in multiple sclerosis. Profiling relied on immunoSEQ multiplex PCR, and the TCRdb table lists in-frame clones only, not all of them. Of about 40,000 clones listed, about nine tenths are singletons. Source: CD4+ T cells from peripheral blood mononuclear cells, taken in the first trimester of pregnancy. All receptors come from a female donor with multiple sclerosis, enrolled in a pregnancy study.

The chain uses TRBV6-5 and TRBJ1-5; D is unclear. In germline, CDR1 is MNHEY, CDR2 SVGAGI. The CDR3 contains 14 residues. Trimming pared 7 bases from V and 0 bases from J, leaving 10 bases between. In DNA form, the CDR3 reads TGTGCCAGCAATCAGGCACGTAGCAATCAGCCCCAGCATTTT. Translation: CASNQARSNQPQHF.

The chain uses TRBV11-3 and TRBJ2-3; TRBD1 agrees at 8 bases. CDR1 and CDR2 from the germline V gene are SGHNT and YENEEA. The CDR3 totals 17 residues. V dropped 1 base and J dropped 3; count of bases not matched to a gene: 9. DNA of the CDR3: TGTGCCAGCAGCTTAGGGGCCGGGACAGGTGGGACAGATACGCAGTATTTT. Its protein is CASSLGAGTGGTDTQYF.

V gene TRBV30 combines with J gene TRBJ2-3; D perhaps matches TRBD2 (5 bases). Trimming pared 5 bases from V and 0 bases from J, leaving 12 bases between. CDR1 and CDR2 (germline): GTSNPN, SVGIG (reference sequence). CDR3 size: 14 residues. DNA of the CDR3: TGTGCCTGGGGCCGGACTCTCAGCACAGATACGCAGTATTTT. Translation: CAWGRTLSTDTQYF.

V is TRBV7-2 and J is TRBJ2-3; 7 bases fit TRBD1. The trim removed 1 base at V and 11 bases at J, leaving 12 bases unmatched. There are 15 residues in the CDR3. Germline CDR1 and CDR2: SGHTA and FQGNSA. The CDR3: CASSLEGADIVRQYF. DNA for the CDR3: TGTGCCAGCAGCTTAGAGGGGGCTGATATAGTTCGGCAGTATTTT.

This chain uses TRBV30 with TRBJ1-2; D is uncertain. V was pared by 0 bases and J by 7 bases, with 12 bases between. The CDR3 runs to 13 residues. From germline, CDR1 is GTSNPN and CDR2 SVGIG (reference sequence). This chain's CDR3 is CAWSVQNSRGYTF. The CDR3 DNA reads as TGTGCCTGGAGTGTACAAAACAGTCGTGGCTACACCTTC.

CDR3 nucleotide sequence: TGTGCCAGTAGTTTGGGACATGTGAACACTGAAGCTTTCTTT. Encoded protein: CASSLGHVNTEAFF. V is TRBV19 and J is TRBJ1-1; TRBD1 might be the D (6 bases). This CDR3 region has 14 residues. V shed 5 bases and J shed 0 bases, with 10 bases lying between them. Germline V CDR1 and CDR2: LNHDA, SQIVND (reference sequence).

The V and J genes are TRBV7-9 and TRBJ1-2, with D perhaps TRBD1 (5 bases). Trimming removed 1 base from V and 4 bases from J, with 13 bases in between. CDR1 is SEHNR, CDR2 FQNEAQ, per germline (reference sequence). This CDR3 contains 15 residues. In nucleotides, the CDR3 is TGTGCCAGCAGCTTAGAGCTCAGGGATGGCTATGGCTACACCTTC. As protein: CASSLELRDGYGYTF.

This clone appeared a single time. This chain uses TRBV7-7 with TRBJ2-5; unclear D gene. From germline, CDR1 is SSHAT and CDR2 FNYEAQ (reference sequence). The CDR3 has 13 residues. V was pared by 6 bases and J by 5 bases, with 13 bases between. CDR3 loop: CASSQLVEETQYF. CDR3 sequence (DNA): TGTGCCAGCAGTCAGTTGGTGGAGGAGACCCAGTACTTC.

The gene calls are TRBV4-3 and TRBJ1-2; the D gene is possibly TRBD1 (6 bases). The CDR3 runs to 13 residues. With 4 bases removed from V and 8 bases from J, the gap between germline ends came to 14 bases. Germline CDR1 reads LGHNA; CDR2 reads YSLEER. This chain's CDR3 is CASSRQQGDGYTF. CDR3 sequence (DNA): TGCGCCAGCAGCCGACAACAGGGAGACGGCTACACCTTC.

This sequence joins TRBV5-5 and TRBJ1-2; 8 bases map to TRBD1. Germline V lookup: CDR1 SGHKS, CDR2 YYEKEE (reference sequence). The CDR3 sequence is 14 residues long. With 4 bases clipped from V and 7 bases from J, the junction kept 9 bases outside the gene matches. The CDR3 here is CASSLAQGVGGYTF. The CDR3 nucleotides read TGTGCCAGCAGCCTGGCACAGGGGGTCGGTGGCTACACCTTC.

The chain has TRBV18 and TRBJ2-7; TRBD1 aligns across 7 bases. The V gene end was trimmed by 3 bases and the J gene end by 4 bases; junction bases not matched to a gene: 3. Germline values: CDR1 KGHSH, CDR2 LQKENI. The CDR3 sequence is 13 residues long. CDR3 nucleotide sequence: TGTGCCAGCTCACCCGGGACAGCATACGAGCAGTACTTC. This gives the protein CASSPGTAYEQYF.

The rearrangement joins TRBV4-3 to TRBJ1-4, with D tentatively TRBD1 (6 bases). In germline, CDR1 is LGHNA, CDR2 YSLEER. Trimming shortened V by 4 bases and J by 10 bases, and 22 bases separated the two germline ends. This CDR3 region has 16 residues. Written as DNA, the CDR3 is TGCGCCAGCAGCCGGGCCGTCGACAGGTGGGGTGGAAAACTGTTTTTT. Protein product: CASSRAVDRWGGKLFF.

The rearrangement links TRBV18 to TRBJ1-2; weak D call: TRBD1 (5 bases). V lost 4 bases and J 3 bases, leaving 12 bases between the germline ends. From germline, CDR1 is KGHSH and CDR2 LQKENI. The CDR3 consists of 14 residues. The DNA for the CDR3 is TGTGCCAGCTCACAACAGGCGGGGGACTATGGCTACACCTTC. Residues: CASSQQAGDYGYTF.